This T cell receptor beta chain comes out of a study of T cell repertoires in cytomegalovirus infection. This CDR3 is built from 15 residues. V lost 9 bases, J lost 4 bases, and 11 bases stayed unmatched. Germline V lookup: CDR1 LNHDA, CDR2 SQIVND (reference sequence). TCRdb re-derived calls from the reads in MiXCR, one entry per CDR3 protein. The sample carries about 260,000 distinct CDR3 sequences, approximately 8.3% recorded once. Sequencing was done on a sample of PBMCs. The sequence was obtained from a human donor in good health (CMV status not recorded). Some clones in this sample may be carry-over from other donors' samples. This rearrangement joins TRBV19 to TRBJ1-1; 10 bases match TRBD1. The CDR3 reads CASVRDRGSATEAFF. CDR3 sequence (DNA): TGTGCCAGCGTCCGGGACAGGGGTAGCGCCACTGAAGCTTTCTTT. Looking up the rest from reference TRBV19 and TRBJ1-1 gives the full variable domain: DGGITQSPKYLFRKEGQNVTLSCEQNLNHDAMYWYRQDPGQGLRLIYYSQIVNDFQKGDIAEGYSVSREKKESFPLTVTSAQKNPTAFYLCASVRDRGSATEAFFGQGTRLTVV.